This T cell receptor (beta chain) was profiled in a study of shared clonotypes between healthy human individuals. Whole-study results and caveats: Approximately 4.9% of naive CD4 clonotypes were shared across four donors.

Trimming cost V 0 bases and J 2 bases, with 10 bases left between them. Germline CDR1 is LNHDA and CDR2 is SQIVND (reference sequence). The CDR3 loop spans 15 amino acids. Note on this clone: Its target is unknown.

Sequenced by immunoSEQ multiplex PCR; TCRdb stores in-frame clones only, minus some. Counted here are millions of clones, roughly nine tenths occurring once; the ten biggest clones make up about 0.13%. The sample consisted of naive CD4+ T cells sorted from blood. Indicated subset: CD45RA+ positively selected. This TCR was recovered from a man aged 18 to 30 in good health. The chain combines TRBV19 with TRBJ1-1, with D tentatively TRBD1 (5 bases). CDR3 residues: CASSIEGTLNTEAFF. The DNA for the CDR3 is TGTGCCAGTAGTATAGAAGGGACCCTCAACACTGAAGCTTTCTTT.